The 22 T cell receptor beta chains reported below all come from one sample, sequenced in a study of blood T cell repertoires in COVID-19. Repertoires were generated with immunoSEQ multiplex PCR, while TCRdb's copy carries only in-frame clones and drops some. This table holds roughly 170,000 clones, about 84% found once. The specimen was peripheral blood. These receptors originate from a human donor in a cohort sampled during active COVID-19.

This clone appeared a single time. The chain combines TRBV21-1 with TRBJ2-7; TRBD2 is the table's D call and was not checked against the DNA. TRBV21-1 is designated a pseudogene. The CDR3 loop spans 19 amino acids. The CDR3, as DNA: TGTGCCAGCAGCAAAGAGGTCAAGACTCCTCTTTCTCCCTCCTACGAGCAGTACTTC. Protein: CASSKEVKTPLSPSYEQYF.

The V and J genes are TRBV12-3 or TRBV12-4 and TRBJ1-1; the D gene is possibly TRBD1 (6 bases). V shed 3 bases and J shed 6 bases, with 11 bases lying between them. This CDR3 has 13 amino acids. This CDR3 is CASSFNRVAEAFF. The DNA for the CDR3 is TGTGCCAGCAGTTTTAACAGGGTCGCTGAAGCTTTCTTT.

The rearrangement uses TRBV5-1 and TRBJ2-5, with D hard to call. V dropped 4 bases and J dropped 1 base, with 14 bases sitting between them. The germline gives CDR1 SGHRS, CDR2 YFSETQ. The CDR3 has 15 amino acids. CDR3 sequence reads: CASSKPAGVQETQYF. The CDR3 DNA is TGCGCCAGCAGCAAGCCGGCCGGAGTCCAAGAGACCCAGTACTTC.

The chain uses TRBV15 and TRBJ1-2; the match to TRBD1 covers 7 bases. This CDR3 is 15 amino acids long. CDR1 is LNHNV, CDR2 YYDKDF, per germline (reference sequence). V shed 8 bases, J shed 0 bases, and the junction held 9 bases outside the gene matches. The CDR3 loop reads CATSGWDSTNYGYTF. The CDR3 coding sequence is TGTGCCACCTCCGGCTGGGACAGCACTAACTATGGCTACACCTTC.

This sequence joins TRBV7-8 and TRBJ1-4; D gene unclear. CDR3 length equals 13 residues. The V and J ends lost 5 bases and 8 bases respectively, with 12 bases between them. Germline V CDR1 and CDR2: SGHVS, FQNEAQ. CDR3 in DNA: TGTGCCAGCAGCACCCGGACTGGCGAAAAACTGTTTTTT. Translation: CASSTRTGEKLFF.

V and J are TRBV9 and TRBJ1-1; D not certain. Trimming left V 4 bases short and J 3 bases short, with 10 bases between. This CDR3 spans 13 amino acids. CDR1 is SGDLS, CDR2 YYNGEE, per germline. CDR3 in amino acids: CASSPRVYTEAFF. CDR3 nucleotide sequence: TGTGCCAGCAGCCCCCGGGTGTACACTGAAGCTTTCTTT.

This clone was counted once. The rearrangement joins TRBV14 to TRBJ1-3, with TRBD1 matching 9 bases. Germline-derived CDR1 and CDR2 are SGHDN and FVKESK. Trimming took 4 bases from V and 0 from J; bases not matched to a gene: 10. The CDR3 extends over 18 amino acids. CDR3 bases: TGTGCCAGCAGCCTGGGCGGACAGGGGTTTAGCTCTGGAAACACCATATATTTT. Residues: CASSLGGQGFSSGNTIYF.

The J gene is TRBJ2-1, the V gene TRBV28, with 9 bases matching TRBD1. J was trimmed by 2 bases and V by 3 bases; bases with no gene match: 14. Germline CDR1 MDHEN, CDR2 SYDVKM. CDR3 length equals 19 residues. The CDR3 nucleotides read TGTGCCAGCAGTTTCGGTAATTTCCGCACAGGGGGCGCCTACAATGAGCAGTTCTTC. Translated, it gives CASSFGNFRTGGAYNEQFF.

The chain employs TRBV3-1 (or the pseudogene TRBV3-2) and TRBJ1-1; the match to TRBD1 covers 7 bases. V trimming: 5 bases; J trimming: 7 bases; junction bases outside the gene matches: 10. The CDR3 has 14 amino acids. The germline CDR1 and CDR2 sequences are LGHDT and YNNKEL (reference sequence). CDR3 residues: CASSFTTGLGEAFF. In DNA, the CDR3 is TGTGCCAGCAGCTTTACGACAGGGCTAGGTGAAGCTTTCTTT.

This clone showed up just once. The CDR3 reads CASSYSEGFYGYTF. The CDR3 DNA reads TGTGCCAGCAGTTACTCCGAGGGTTTTTATGGCTACACCTTC. The V gene is TRBV6-5, the J gene TRBJ1-2, with D uncertain. The germline gives CDR1 MNHEY, CDR2 SVGAGI. Trimming took 0 bases from V and 5 from J, leaving 10 bases between them. This CDR3 comprises 14 residues.

The rearrangement joins TRBV2 to TRBJ2-5; 15 bases line up with TRBD2. The CDR3 spans 16 residues. V shed 6 bases and J 3 bases; nucleotides not matched to a gene: 5. CDR1 and CDR2 from the germline V gene are SNHLY and FYNNEI. The CDR3 here is CASSYGLAGGEETQYF. CDR3 coding DNA: TGTGCCAGCAGCTACGGACTAGCGGGGGGGGAAGAGACCCAGTACTTC.

The genes are TRBV3-1 (or the pseudogene TRBV3-2) and TRBJ2-5, with 11 positions matching TRBD2. CDR1 and CDR2 from the germline V gene are LGHDT and YNNKEL (reference sequence). This CDR3 is built from 18 residues. V trimming: 4 bases; J trimming: 0 bases; junction bases outside the gene matches: 10. In DNA, the CDR3 is TGTGCCAGCAGCCCTGAAGGGCTAGCGGGGGGCTACCAAGAGACCCAGTACTTC. Residues: CASSPEGLAGGYQETQYF.

V usage is TRBV4-2 and J usage is TRBJ1-1; D is possibly TRBD1 (6 bases). Germline V lookup: CDR1 LGHNA, CDR2 YNFKEQ. CDR3 length equals 13 residues. Trimming left V 3 bases short and J 1 base short, with 6 bases between. The CDR3 coding sequence is TGTGCCAGCAGCCAGGGACAGAACACTGAAGCTTTCTTT. Encoded protein: CASSQGQNTEAFF.

The rearrangement uses TRBV4-2 and TRBJ2-5; 11 bases are shared with TRBD1. The V gene end was trimmed by 0 bases and the J gene end by 9 bases; junction bases not matched to a gene: 12. This CDR3 region has 17 residues. Germline V gene lookup returns CDR1 LGHNA and CDR2 YNFKEQ. CDR3 sequence reads: CASSQDVGTGGLVAQYF. Written as DNA, the CDR3 is TGTGCCAGCAGCCAAGATGTCGGGACAGGGGGATTAGTAGCCCAGTACTTC.

This sequence joins TRBV28 and TRBJ1-2; D not resolved. CDR1 MDHEN and CDR2 SYDVKM come from the germline V gene. V was pared by 3 bases and J by 1 base, with 9 bases between. This CDR3 is built from 14 residues. CDR3 nucleotide sequence: TGTGCCAGCAGTTTTGCCGCTAATAACTATGGCTACACCTTC. Residues: CASSFAANNYGYTF.

The chain is built from TRBV5-1 and TRBJ1-2; 11 nucleotides match TRBD1. V gave up 10 bases and J gave up 1 base; unmatched junction bases: 9. This CDR3 has 15 amino acids. Germline values: CDR1 SGHRS, CDR2 YFSETQ. CDR3 sequence (DNA): TGCGCCTGTACCCCCGGGACAGGGGGTAACTATGGCTACACCTTC. Its protein is CACTPGTGGNYGYTF. The complete variable domain, with remaining parts taken from reference TRBV5-1 and TRBJ1-2, reads KAGVTQTPRYLIKTRGQQVTLSCSPISGHRSVSWYQQTPGQGLQFLFEYFSETQRNKGNFPGRFSGRQFSNSRSEMNVSTLELGDSALYLCACTPGTGGNYGYTFGSGTRLTVV.

The V gene is TRBV5-1, the J gene TRBJ1-2; D is undetermined. There are 16 residues in the CDR3. The V end lost 3 bases, the J end lost 4 bases, and 19 bases lay between the germline ends. The germline V gene encodes CDR1 SGHRS and CDR2 YFSETQ. The CDR3 here is CASSSGELDGPYGYTF. As DNA, the CDR3 is TGCGCCAGCAGCTCCGGGGAGCTGGACGGACCCTATGGCTACACCTTC.

V is TRBV27 and J is TRBJ2-7; 9 positions match TRBD1. Germline CDR1 MNHEY, CDR2 SMNVEV (reference sequence). This CDR3 region has 16 residues. V shed 4 bases and J 0 bases; nucleotides not matched to a gene: 7. CDR3 amino acids: CASSSTGTGFSYEQYF. As DNA, the CDR3 is TGTGCCAGCAGTTCCACCGGGACAGGGTTCTCCTACGAGCAGTACTTC.

The chain couples TRBV10-3 to TRBJ1-2; a weak D match, TRBD1 (6 bases). The CDR3 is made up of 14 amino acids. Germline CDR1 reads ENHRY; CDR2 reads SYGVKD. V was pared by 2 bases and J by 4 bases, with 11 bases between. This CDR3 reads CAISEPTGSYGYTF. The CDR3 DNA sequence: TGTGCCATCAGTGAGCCTACAGGGAGCTATGGCTACACCTTC.

This chain links TRBV6-5 with TRBJ1-2; the D is unclear. V was cut by 6 bases and J by 1 base, with 12 bases left in between. CDR3 length: 14 amino acids. The germline V gene encodes CDR1 MNHEY and CDR2 SVGAGI. The CDR3 DNA sequence: TGTGCCAGCAGGGTGGAGCGGGGTAACTATGGCTACACCTTC. This gives the protein CASRVERGNYGYTF.

The V and J genes are TRBV18 and TRBJ2-7, with TRBD1 matching over 9 bases. Germline V gene lookup returns CDR1 KGHSH and CDR2 LQKENI. With V trimmed by 2 bases and J by 4 bases, 15 bases remained unmatched. The CDR3 covers 18 residues. CDR3 in DNA: TGTGCCAGCTCACCAAGGAAAGGAGGAGGGACAGGGAGTTACGAGCAGTACTTC. Encoded protein: CASSPRKGGGTGSYEQYF.

The chain recombines TRBV19 with TRBJ2-2; 8 nucleotides agree with TRBD2. This CDR3 comprises 16 residues. The junction had 2 bases not matched to a gene; V was cut back by 0 bases and J by 2 bases. The germline gives CDR1 LNHDA, CDR2 SQIVND (reference sequence). In DNA, the CDR3 is TGTGCCAGTAGTATAGACGGGGGGGAAAACACCGGGGAGCTGTTTTTT. Protein: CASSIDGGENTGELFF.